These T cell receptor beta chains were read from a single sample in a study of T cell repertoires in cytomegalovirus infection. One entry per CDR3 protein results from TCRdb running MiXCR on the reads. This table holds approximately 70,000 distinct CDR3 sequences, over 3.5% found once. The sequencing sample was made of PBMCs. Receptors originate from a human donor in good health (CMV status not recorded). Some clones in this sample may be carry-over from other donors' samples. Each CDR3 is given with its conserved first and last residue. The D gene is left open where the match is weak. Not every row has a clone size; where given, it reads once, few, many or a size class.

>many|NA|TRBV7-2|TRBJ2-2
CASSLDGVPGELFF
TGTGCCAGCAGCTTGGATGGGGTACCCGGGGAGCTGTTTTTT
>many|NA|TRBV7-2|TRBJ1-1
CASNPQGRDEAFF
TGTGCCAGCAACCCTCAGGGGCGGGATGAAGCTTTCTTT
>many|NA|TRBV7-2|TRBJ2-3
CASSLRSSAFRTDTQYF
TGTGCCAGCAGCTTAAGGTCGTCAGCGTTTAGGACAGATACGCAGTATTTT
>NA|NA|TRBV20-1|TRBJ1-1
CSAAPGGMNTEAFF
TGCAGTGCCGCCCCTGGGGGGATGAACACTGAAGCTTTCTTT
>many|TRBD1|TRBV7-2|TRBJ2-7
CASSFDRGYEQYF
TGTGCCAGCAGCTTCGACAGGGGTTACGAGCAGTACTTC
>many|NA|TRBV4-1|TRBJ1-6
CASSQEYETRGSPLHF
TGCGCCAGCAGCCAAGAGTACGAAACACGAGGTTCACCCCTCCACTTT
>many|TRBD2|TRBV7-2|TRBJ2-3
CASSLSGNTDTQYF
TGTGCCAGCAGCTTGAGCGGGAACACAGATACGCAGTATTTT
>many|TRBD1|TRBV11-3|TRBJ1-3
CASSLTGDPGNTIYF
TGTGCCAGCAGCTTGACAGGGGATCCTGGAAACACCATATATTTT
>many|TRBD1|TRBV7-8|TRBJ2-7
CASSLTGDLYEQYF
TGTGCCAGCAGCCTTACAGGGGACCTGTACGAGCAGTACTTC
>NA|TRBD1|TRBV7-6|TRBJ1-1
CASTRDRVPLGAEAFF
TGTGCCAGCACCCGGGACAGGGTTCCCCTTGGCGCTGAAGCTTTCTTT
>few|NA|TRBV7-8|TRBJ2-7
CASSRALQGNYEQYF
TGTGCCAGCAGCCGCGCTCTACAGGGAAACTACGAGCAGTACTTC
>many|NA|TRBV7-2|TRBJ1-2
CASSLGVGGRLTYGYTF
TGTGCCAGCAGCTTAGGGGTTGGGGGGCGCCTTACCTATGGCTACACCTTC
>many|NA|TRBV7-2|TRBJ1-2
CASSLYQGFGYGYTF
TGTGCCAGCAGCTTATATCAAGGGTTCGGCTATGGCTACACCTTC
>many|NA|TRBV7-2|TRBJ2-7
CASSQRGSYEQYF
TGTGCCAGCAGCCAACGGGGCTCCTACGAGCAGTACTTC
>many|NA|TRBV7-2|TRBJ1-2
CASSLAVGGGGYTF
TGTGCCAGCAGCTTAGCCGTGGGCGGAGGCGGCTACACCTTC
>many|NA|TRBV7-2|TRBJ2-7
CASSLIGGPNFYEQYF
TGTGCCAGCAGCTTGATAGGGGGACCTAACTTCTACGAGCAGTACTTC
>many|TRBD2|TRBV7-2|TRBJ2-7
CASSRGRGGLYTYEQYF
TGTGCCAGCAGCCGAGGGCGGGGGGGCCTTTACACCTACGAGCAGTACTTC
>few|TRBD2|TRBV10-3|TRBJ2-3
CAINPGTSGDTQYF
TGTGCCATCAATCCCGGGACTAGCGGAGATACGCAGTATTTT
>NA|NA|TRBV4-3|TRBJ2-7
CASSQDTTLYEQYF
TGCGCCAGCAGCCAAGATACGACTCTCTACGAGCAGTACTTC
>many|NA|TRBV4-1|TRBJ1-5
CASSQVPTNQPQHF
TGCGCCAGCAGCCAAGTACCAACAAATCAGCCCCAGCATTTT
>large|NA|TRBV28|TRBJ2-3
CASSFVGGGPNTDTQYF
TGTGCCAGCAGTTTCGTGGGCGGCGGTCCCAACACAGATACGCAGTATTTT
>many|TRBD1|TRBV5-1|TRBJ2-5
CASSRQGPNQETQYF
TGCGCCAGCAGTCGACAGGGGCCTAATCAAGAGACCCAGTACTTC
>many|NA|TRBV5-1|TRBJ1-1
CASSRGLGIGQINEAFF
TGCGCCAGCAGCAGGGGCTTGGGCATTGGGCAGATTAATGAAGCTTTCTTT
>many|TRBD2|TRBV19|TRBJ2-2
CASSPASGLTGELFF
TGTGCCAGTAGTCCGGCTAGCGGGCTCACCGGGGAGCTGTTTTTT
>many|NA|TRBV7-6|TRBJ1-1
CASSLTRNTEAFF
TGTGCCAGCAGCTTGACCAGGAACACTGAAGCTTTCTTT
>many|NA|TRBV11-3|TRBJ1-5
CASRPLRGYNQPQHF
TGTGCCAGCAGGCCCCTCAGGGGCTACAATCAGCCCCAGCATTTT
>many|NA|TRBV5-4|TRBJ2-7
CASSLEGSSYEQYF
TGTGCCAGCAGCTTGGAGGGCTCTTCCTACGAGCAGTACTTC
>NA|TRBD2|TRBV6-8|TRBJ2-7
CASSDSGRVGEQYF
TGTGCCAGCAGTGATAGCGGGAGAGTCGGCGAGCAGTACTTC
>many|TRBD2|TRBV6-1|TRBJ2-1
CASREAGELHNEQFF
TGTGCCAGCAGAGAGGCGGGGGAGCTACACAATGAGCAGTTCTTC
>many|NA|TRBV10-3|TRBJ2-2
CAISSTGTTNTGELFF
TGTGCCATCAGTTCGACCGGGACAACGAACACCGGGGAGCTGTTTTTT
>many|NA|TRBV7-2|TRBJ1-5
CASSLLTGGNQPQHF
TGTGCCAGCAGCTTACTCACCGGGGGCAATCAGCCCCAGCATTTT
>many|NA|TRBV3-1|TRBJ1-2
CASSQFYGYTF
TGTGCCAGCAGCCAATTCTATGGCTACACCTTC
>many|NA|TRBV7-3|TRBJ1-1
CASSFRPNTEAFF
TGTGCCAGCAGCTTCAGGCCAAACACTGAAGCTTTCTTT
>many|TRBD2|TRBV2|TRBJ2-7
CASSGQRGPYEQYF
TGTGCCAGCAGTGGCCAGCGGGGCCCCTACGAGCAGTACTTC
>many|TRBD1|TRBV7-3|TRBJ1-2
CASSLRTGGESNYGYTF
TGTGCCAGCAGCTTACGTACAGGGGGCGAATCTAACTATGGCTACACCTTC
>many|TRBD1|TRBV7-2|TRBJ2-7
CASSPTTGAHYEQYF
TGTGCCAGCAGCCCAACGACAGGGGCCCACTACGAGCAGTACTTC
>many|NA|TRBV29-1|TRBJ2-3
CSVGRAKDTQYF
TGCAGCGTGGGCAGGGCCAAGGATACGCAGTATTTT
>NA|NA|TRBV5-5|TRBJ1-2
CASSLMPVGYGYTF
TGTGCCAGCAGCTTGATGCCCGTTGGCTATGGCTACACCTTC
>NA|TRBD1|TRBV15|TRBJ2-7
CATSSSRQGAYEQYF
TGTGCCACCAGCAGCTCCAGACAGGGGGCTTACGAGCAGTACTTC
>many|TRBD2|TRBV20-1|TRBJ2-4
CSASDPRSGGTKNIQYF
TGCAGTGCTAGCGACCCACGGAGCGGGGGTACCAAAAACATTCAGTACTTC
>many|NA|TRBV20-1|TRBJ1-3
CSARMPGVGGSGNTIYF
TGCAGTGCTAGAATGCCCGGGGTAGGGGGCTCTGGAAACACCATATATTTT
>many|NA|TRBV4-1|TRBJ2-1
CASSQVDILSYNEQFF
TGCGCCAGCAGCCAAGTGGACATTCTATCCTACAATGAGCAGTTCTTC
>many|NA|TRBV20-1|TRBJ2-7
CSATGSYEQYF
TGCAGTGCAACCGGGAGTTACGAGCAGTACTTC
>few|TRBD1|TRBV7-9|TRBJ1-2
CASSPRPGQGNYGYTF
TGTGCCAGCAGCCCTAGACCGGGACAGGGGAACTATGGCTACACCTTC
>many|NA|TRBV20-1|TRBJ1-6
CSASLTGLNSPLHF
TGCAGTGCTAGTTTAACAGGGCTTAATTCACCCCTCCACTTT